These 8 T cell receptor beta chains came from one sample sequenced in a study of cytomegalovirus exposure and HLA in healthy donors listed by TCRdb under 2017. Library generation was performed with the immunoSEQ multiplex PCR assay. TCRdb stores this immuneACCESS table with in-frame sequences only. Part of the clones is absent; in the studies checked, under half of the shortfall reflects unresolved V genes, and no reason is known for the rest. A total of about 160,000 clones appear in this sample, around 85% of them only once. The ten largest clonotypes hold 2% to 2.5% of the sample. Sequencing was performed on PBMCs. The receptors stem from a man aged 30 to 45 in good health and CMV-seropositive.

The chain links TRBV7-2 to TRBJ1-2; 10 bases map to TRBD1. CDR1 SGHTA and CDR2 FQGNSA come from the germline V gene. The V gene end was trimmed by 2 bases and the J gene end by 3 bases; junction bases not matched to a gene: 6. The CDR3 runs to 16 residues. The CDR3, as DNA: TGTGCCAGCAGCTTAAAGGGGACAGGGGATCACTATGGCTACACCTTC. Protein: CASSLKGTGDHYGYTF.

The chain combines TRBV5-5 with TRBJ1-2; a weak D match, TRBD1 (5 bases). The CDR3 has 15 amino acids. V lost 2 bases, J lost 7 bases, and 18 bases lay in between. CDR1 and CDR2 from the germline V gene are SGHKS and YYEKEE (reference sequence). The CDR3 DNA sequence: TGTGCCAGCAGCTTTCATACGGCGGTGGGGGGTGGCTACACCTTC. Its translation: CASSFHTAVGGGYTF.

The rearrangement joins TRBV9 to TRBJ2-5; maybe TRBD2 (6 bases). The V gene lost 4 bases and the J gene lost 0 bases, with 10 bases spanning the gap. The germline CDR1 and CDR2 sequences are SGDLS and YYNGEE. This CDR3 contains 14 residues. CDR3 loop: CASSPAGNQETQYF. The CDR3 DNA is TGTGCCAGCAGCCCCGCGGGGAACCAAGAGACCCAGTACTTC. The full variable domain, with the rest looked up from reference TRBV9 and TRBJ2-5, is DSGVTQTPKHLITATGQRVTLRCSPRSGDLSVYWYQQSLDQGLQFLIQYYNGEERAKGNILERFSAQQFPDLHSELNLSSLELGDSALYFCASSPAGNQETQYFGPGTRLLVL.

This rearrangement joins TRBV18 to TRBJ1-1; 10 bases fit TRBD1. The J segment lost 5 bases and the V segment lost 1 base, leaving 10 bases of the junction unmatched. In germline, CDR1 is KGHSH, CDR2 LQKENI. This CDR3 spans 17 amino acids. CDR3 protein: CASSPLRDRGRGTEAFF. The CDR3 region has the DNA TGTGCCAGCTCACCACTAAGAGACAGGGGGCGAGGGACTGAAGCTTTCTTT.

There are a few counts of this clone. The genes are TRBV18 and TRBJ2-4, with D possibly matching TRBD1 (5 bases). Per the germline V gene, CDR1 is KGHSH and CDR2 is LQKENI. Trimming pared 3 bases from V and 0 bases from J, leaving 6 bases between. The CDR3 has 14 amino acids. For the CDR3, the DNA is TGTGCCAGCTCACCGGGGCTAGCCAAAAACATTCAGTACTTC. Protein sequence: CASSPGLAKNIQYF.

The J gene is TRBJ2-3, the V gene TRBV6-5; 11 bases are a match to TRBD2. V dropped 4 bases and J dropped 6; count of bases not matched to a gene: 3. Germline V gene data show CDR1 as MNHEY and CDR2 as SVGAGI. The CDR3 spans 14 residues. The CDR3 DNA reads as TGTGCCAGCAGTTCCGGGACTAGCGGCGATACGCAGTATTTT. The encoded protein is CASSSGTSGDTQYF.

The table lists this clone with a few counts. The chain carries TRBV19 and TRBJ2-5; 10 bases fit TRBD1. The CDR3 runs to 15 residues. Germline-derived CDR1 and CDR2 are LNHDA and SQIVND (reference sequence). V lost 4 bases and J lost 2; bases outside the gene matches: 4. This CDR3 is CASSRTGGLQETQYF. The CDR3, as DNA: TGTGCCAGTAGTAGGACAGGGGGTCTTCAAGAGACCCAGTACTTC. The variable domain in full, completed from reference TRBV19 and TRBJ2-5, reads DGGITQSPKYLFRKEGQNVTLSCEQNLNHDAMYWYRQDPGQGLRLIYYSQIVNDFQKGDIAEGYSVSREKKESFPLTVTSAQKNPTAFYLCASSRTGGLQETQYFGPGTRLLVL.

V is TRBV7-6 and J is TRBJ2-1, with 11 bases lining up with TRBD2. The junction had 6 bases not matched to a gene; V was cut back by 1 base and J by 1 base. Looked up from germline, CDR1 is SGHVS and CDR2 is FNYEAQ. The CDR3 has 18 residues. CDR3: CASSLGLAGGRSYNEQFF. In nucleotides, the CDR3 is TGTGCCAGCAGCTTAGGGTTAGCGGGGGGGCGTTCCTACAATGAGCAGTTCTTC.